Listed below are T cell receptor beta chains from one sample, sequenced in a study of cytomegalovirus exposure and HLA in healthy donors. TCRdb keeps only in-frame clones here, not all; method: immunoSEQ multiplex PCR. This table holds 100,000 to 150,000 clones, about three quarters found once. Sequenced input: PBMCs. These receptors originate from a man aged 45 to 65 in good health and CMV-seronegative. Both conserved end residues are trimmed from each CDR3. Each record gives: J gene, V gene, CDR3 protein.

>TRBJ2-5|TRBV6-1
ASLIGTEQETQY
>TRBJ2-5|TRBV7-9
ASSLGTGLETQY
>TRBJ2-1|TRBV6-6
ASSYVAGAYNEQF
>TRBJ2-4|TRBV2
ASSEMGSGGKGLAKNIQY
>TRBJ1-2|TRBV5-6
ASHQGMDYGYT
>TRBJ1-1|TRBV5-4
ASRHLTGDGTEAF
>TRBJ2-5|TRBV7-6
ASSLRQGFQETQY
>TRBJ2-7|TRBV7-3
ASSLDPRDEQY
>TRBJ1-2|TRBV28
ASSWSANYGYT
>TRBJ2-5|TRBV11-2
ASSLGLAGIVGETQY
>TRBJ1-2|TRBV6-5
ASSSSGQHNYGYT